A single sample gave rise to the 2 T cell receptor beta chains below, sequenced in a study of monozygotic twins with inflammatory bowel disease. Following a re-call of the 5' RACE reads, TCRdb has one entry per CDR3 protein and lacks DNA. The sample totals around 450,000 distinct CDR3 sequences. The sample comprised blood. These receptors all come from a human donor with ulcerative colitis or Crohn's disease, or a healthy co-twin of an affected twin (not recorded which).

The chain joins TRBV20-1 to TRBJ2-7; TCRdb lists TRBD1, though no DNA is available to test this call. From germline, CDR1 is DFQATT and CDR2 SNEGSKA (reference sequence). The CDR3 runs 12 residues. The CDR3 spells CSATDRGEEQYF.

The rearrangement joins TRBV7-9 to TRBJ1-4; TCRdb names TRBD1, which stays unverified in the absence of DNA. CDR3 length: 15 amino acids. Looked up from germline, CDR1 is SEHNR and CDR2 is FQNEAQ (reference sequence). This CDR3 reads CASTTGTFANEKLFF.